The 5 T cell receptor beta chains given below trace back to one sample, sequenced in a study of quantifying T cell responses using KT2 cells. Study as a whole: TCR alpha and beta constant-region primers primed reverse transcription of RNA.

An oligo carrying a UMI was ligated to the cDNA 3' end. First-round PCR used 3 to 4 cycles and beta primers RC1.1 and RC1.2 covering TRBC1 and TRBC2. One entry per CDR3 protein, called by TCRdb with MiXCR from the UMI-ligation and nested PCR reads. The table shows 25,000 to 35,000 distinct CDR3 sequences, with 10% occurring only once. The sequenced material came from PBMCs spiked with cells of the T cell clone KT2. These TCRs come from a human donor.

Regarding this clonotype: Compared with germline, one end of the junction differs, possibly owing to a read error. V and J are TRBV7-9 and TRBJ1-2, with 8 bases that match TRBD1. Germline values: CDR1 SEHNR, CDR2 FQNEAQ (reference sequence). The CDR3 runs 13 residues. In DNA, the CDR3 is TGTGCCAGCAGCCCAGAGGGACAGGATGGCTACAACTTC. Its translation is CASSPEGQDGYNF. The full variable domain, its missing parts supplied by reference TRBV7-9 and TRBJ1-2, is DTGVSQNPRHKITKRGQNVTFRCDPISEHNRLYWYRQTLGQGPEFLTYFQNEAQLEKSRLLSDRFSAERPKGSFSTLEIQRTEQGDSAMYLCASSPEGQDGYNFGSGTRLTVV.

V gene TRBV28 combines with J gene TRBJ2-1, with 11 nucleotides matching TRBD2. This CDR3 spans 20 amino acids. Per germline, CDR1 MDHEN and CDR2 SYDVKM. Trimming at V came to 0 bases and at J to 0 bases, leaving 10 bases not matched to a gene. CDR3 sequence (DNA): TGTGCCAGCAGTTTATGGGTCCCTAGCGGGAGGACAATCTCCTACAATGAGCAGTTCTTC. Encoded protein: CASSLWVPSGRTISYNEQFF.

Ten or more counts support this clonotype. The chain uses TRBV2 and TRBJ2-1; either TRBD1 or TRBD2 may fit D (6 bases each). This CDR3 has 15 residues. Looked up from germline, CDR1 is SNHLY and CDR2 is FYNNEI. Deletions cut 6 bases from V and 5 bases from J, with 17 bases between. For the CDR3, the DNA is TGTGCCAGCAGCAGTGAGGGGGGAGAACACAATGAGCAGTTCTTC. It yields the protein CASSSEGGEHNEQFF. Using reference TRBV2 and TRBJ2-1 for the parts outside the CDR3, the full variable domain is EPEVTQTPSHQVTQMGQEVILRCVPISNHLYFYWYRQILGQKVEFLVSFYNNEISEKSEIFDDQFSVERPDGSNFTLKIRSTKLEDSAMYFCASSSEGGEHNEQFFGPGTRLTVL.

The gene calls are TRBV3-1 and TRBJ1-4, with D uncertain. V was shortened by 1 base and J by 4 bases, with 10 bases between the two germline ends. Germline-derived CDR1 and CDR2 are LGHDT and YNNKEL (reference sequence). The length of the CDR3 is 15 residues. The CDR3 bases are TGTGCCAGCAGCCAAGTAATAGGCCTTAATGAAAAACTGTTTTTT. Its protein is CASSQVIGLNEKLFF.

V and J are TRBV20-1 and TRBJ2-1; 11 positions agree with TRBD2. The V and J ends lost 4 bases and 8 bases, in that order; junction bases with no gene match: 16. Germline CDR1 reads DFQATT; CDR2 reads SNEGSKA (reference sequence). CDR3 length equals 17 residues. The CDR3 nucleotides read TGCAGTGCTACCTTGAGACTACTAGCGGGAGCTCGTCATGAGCAGTTCTTC. This translates into CSATLRLLAGARHEQFF.